This T cell receptor (beta chain) emerged from a study of CD8+ T cells in alopecia areata. Study overall: Patients in the treated group were given tofacitinib by mouth, 5 to 10 mg twice a day.

Following RNA extraction, reverse transcription yielded cDNA that acted as the sequencing template. Clones were read by immunoSEQ multiplex PCR, and TCRdb kept only the in-frame ones, dropping some. The top ten hold roughly 19% of the sample, which has about 150,000 clones, around half seen once. Findings and limits, study-wide: Normal scalp had lower clonality than lesional scalp, with alopecia totalis/universalis lesions showing this most strongly. Scalp sequencing also captures normal skin's resident alphabeta T cells.

This clone was counted only a few times. Its antigen is currently unknown. The clonotype was recovered from a human donor with alopecia areata. The sequencing used CD8+ T cells sorted from blood, collected at week 0.

Here the CDR3 reads CASSLRADEQYF. The CDR3 DNA is TGTGCCAGCAGCTTAAGGGCCGACGAGCAGTACTTC. The chain joins TRBV13 to TRBJ2-7; the D is unclear. The germline CDR1 and CDR2 sequences are PRHDT and FYEKMQ (reference sequence). The CDR3 has 12 residues. The germline V and J ends were trimmed by 2 bases and 5 bases, with 7 bases remaining between them.